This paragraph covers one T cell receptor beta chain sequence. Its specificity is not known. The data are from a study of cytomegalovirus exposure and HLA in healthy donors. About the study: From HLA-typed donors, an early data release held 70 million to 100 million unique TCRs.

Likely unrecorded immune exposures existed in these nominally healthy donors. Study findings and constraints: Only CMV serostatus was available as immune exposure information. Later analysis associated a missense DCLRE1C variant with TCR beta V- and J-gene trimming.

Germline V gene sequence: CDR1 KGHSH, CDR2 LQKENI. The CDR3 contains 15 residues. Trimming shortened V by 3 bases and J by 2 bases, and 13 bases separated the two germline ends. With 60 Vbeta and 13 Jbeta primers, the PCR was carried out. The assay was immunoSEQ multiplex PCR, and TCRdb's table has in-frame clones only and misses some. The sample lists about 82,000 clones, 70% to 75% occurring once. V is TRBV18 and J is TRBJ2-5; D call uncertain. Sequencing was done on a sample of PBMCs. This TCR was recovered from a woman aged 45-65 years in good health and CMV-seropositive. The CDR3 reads CASSPRSARQETQYF. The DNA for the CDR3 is TGTGCCAGCTCACCCCGGTCTGCCAGGCAAGAGACCCAGTACTTC.